This TCR beta chain appears in the sequencing data of a study of CD8 T cells in Susac syndrome. Germline V gene sequence: CDR1 LNHDA, CDR2 SQIVND (reference sequence). This CDR3 region has 14 residues. Trimming pared 10 bases from V and 0 bases from J, leaving 10 bases between. RNA was extracted with the RNeasy kit, and a quantity of roughly 0.45 to 1 ug was reverse transcribed using random hexamers. TCRdb reprocessed the immunoSEQ multiplex PCR reads with MiXCR, giving one entry per CDR3 protein. The data contain around 130,000 distinct CDR3 sequences, 65% to 90% of them singletons. The multiple sclerosis controls were treatment-naive patients with relapsing-remitting disease that was stable or active.

This receptor was identified in a human donor with multiple sclerosis. Sample: CD8+ T cells from PBMCs. The chain is built from TRBV19 and TRBJ2-6; D call uncertain. The CDR3 DNA is TGTGCCACCGGAGAGCCCTCTGGGGCCAACGTCCTGACTTTC. This gives the protein CATGEPSGANVLTF.